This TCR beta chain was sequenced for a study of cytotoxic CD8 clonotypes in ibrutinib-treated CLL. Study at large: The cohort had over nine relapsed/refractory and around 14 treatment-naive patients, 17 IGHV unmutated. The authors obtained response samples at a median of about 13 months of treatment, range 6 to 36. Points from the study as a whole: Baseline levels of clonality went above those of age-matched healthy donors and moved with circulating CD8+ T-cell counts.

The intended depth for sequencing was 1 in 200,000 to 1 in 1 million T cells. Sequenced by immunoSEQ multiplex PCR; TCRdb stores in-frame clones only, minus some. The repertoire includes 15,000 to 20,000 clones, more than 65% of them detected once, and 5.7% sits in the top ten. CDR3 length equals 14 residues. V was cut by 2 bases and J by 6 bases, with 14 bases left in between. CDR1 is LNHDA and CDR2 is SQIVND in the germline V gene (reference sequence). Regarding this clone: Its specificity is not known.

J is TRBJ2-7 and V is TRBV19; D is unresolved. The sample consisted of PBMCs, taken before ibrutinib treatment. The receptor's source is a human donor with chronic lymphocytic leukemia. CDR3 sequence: CASSIRAGELEQYF. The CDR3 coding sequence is TGTGCCAGTAGTATAAGGGCAGGCGAACTCGAGCAGTACTTC.